The text below deals with one TCR beta chain. Its antigen is still unknown. From germline, CDR1 is SQVTM and CDR2 ANQGSEA. The CDR3 covers 14 residues. This entry is derived from a study of CXCR3-negative and CXCR3-positive naive CD8 T cells. Study-wide findings and caveats: CXCR3-expressing naive cells carried TRB CDR3s more hydrophobic than those of CXCR3-negative naive cells.

TRB cDNA libraries were made by UMI-labeled 5' RACE. TCRdb reprocessed the 5' RACE reads and stores each CDR3 protein as one record, lacking DNA. This listing includes around 95,000 distinct CDR3 sequences. The V call is TRBV29-1, the J call TRBJ2-3; there is no DNA to check the TCRdb D call of TRBD1. This receptor was taken from a human donor in good health. Some clones in this sample may be carry-over from other donors' samples. Sequenced material: naive CXCR3+ CD8+ T cells from blood. Subset given: CD45RO-CCR7+CD27+CD95- naive CD8+ T cells expressing CXCR3 (TNR3+). The CDR3 loop is CSVSDWGQADTQYF.